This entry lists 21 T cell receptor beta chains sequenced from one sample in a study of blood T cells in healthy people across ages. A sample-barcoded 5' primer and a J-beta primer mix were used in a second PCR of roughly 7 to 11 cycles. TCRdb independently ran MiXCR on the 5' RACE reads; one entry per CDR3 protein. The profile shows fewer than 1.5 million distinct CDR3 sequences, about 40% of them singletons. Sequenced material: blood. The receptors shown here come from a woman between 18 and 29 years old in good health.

The CDR3 loop is CASLTSGSYEQYF. CDR3 DNA sequence: TGTGCCAGCCTAACTAGCGGGAGTTACGAGCAGTACTTC. V gene TRBV7-9 combines with J gene TRBJ2-7; 11 bases agree with TRBD2. J gave up 4 bases and V 8 bases, and 4 bases lay outside the gene matches. Germline values: CDR1 SEHNR, CDR2 FQNEAQ (reference sequence). The CDR3 sequence is 13 residues long. The full variable domain, its missing parts supplied by reference TRBV7-9 and TRBJ2-7, is DTGVSQNPRHKITKRGQNVTFRCDPISEHNRLYWYRQTLGQGPEFLTYFQNEAQLEKSRLLSDRFSAERPKGSFSTLEIQRTEQGDSAMYLCASLTSGSYEQYFGPGTRLTVT.

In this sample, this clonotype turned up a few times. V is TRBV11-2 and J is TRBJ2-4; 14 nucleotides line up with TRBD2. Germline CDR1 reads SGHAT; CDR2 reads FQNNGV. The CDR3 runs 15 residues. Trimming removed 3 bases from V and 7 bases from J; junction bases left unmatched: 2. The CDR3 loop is CASSLGLAGVNIQYF. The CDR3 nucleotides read TGTGCCAGCAGCTTGGGACTAGCGGGAGTGAACATTCAGTACTTC.

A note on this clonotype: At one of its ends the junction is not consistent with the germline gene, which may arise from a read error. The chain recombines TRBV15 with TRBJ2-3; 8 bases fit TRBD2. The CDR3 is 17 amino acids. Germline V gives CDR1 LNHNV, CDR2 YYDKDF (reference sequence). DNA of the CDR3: TGTGTCACCAGCAGAGGTATGGGACTAGGAGGCGCAGATACGCAGTATTTT. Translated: CVTSRGMGLGGADTQYF.

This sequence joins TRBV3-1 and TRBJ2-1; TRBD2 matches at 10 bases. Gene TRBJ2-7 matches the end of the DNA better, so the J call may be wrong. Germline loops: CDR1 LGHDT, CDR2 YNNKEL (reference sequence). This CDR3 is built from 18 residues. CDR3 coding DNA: TGTGCCAGCAGCCAAGAGCACCAGCGGGGGGGCTCCTACAATGAGCAGTACTTC. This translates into CASSQEHQRGGSYNEQYF.

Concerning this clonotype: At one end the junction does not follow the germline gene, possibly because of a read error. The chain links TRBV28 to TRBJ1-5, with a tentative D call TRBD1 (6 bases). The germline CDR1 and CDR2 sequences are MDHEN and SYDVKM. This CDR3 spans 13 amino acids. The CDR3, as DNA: TGTACCAGCAGTAGGACAGGCAATCAGCCCCAGCATTTT. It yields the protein CTSSRTGNQPQHF.

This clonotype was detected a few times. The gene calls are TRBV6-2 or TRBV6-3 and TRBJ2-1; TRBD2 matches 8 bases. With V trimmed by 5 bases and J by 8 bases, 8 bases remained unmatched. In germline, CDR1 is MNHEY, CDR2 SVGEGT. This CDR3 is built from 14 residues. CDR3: CASSTGGVWDEQFF. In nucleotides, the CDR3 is TGTGCCAGCAGTACCGGGGGGGTATGGGATGAGCAGTTCTTC.

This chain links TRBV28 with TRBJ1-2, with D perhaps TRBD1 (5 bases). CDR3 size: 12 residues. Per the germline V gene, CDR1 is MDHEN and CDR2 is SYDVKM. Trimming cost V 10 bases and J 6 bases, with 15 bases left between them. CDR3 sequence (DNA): TGTGCCACCCCAGGGAGGGAAGATGGCTACACCTTC. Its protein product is CATPGREDGYTF.

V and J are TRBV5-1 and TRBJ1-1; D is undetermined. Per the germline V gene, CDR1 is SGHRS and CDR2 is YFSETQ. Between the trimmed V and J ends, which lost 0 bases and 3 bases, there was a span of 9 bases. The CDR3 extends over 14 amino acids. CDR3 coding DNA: TGCGCCAGCAGCTTGGGCCCTGGGGACACTGAAGCTTTCTTT. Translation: CASSLGPGDTEAFF.

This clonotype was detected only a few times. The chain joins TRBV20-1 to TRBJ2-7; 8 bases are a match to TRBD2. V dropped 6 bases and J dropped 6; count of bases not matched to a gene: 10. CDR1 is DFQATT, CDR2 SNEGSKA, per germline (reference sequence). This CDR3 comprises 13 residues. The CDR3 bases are TGCAGTGCCGGCCGAGCGGGAGCTTCCGAGCAGTACTTC. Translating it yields CSAGRAGASEQYF.

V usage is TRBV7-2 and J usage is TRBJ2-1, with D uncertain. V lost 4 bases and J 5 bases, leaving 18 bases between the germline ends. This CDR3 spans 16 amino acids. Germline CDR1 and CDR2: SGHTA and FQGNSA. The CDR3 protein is CASSSSTNPINNEQFF. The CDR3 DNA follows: TGTGCCAGCAGCTCTAGTACCAACCCAATTAACAATGAGCAGTTCTTC.

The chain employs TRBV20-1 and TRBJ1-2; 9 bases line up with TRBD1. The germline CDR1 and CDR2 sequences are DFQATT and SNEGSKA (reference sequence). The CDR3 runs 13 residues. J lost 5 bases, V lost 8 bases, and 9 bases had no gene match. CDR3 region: CSTPGTGIYGYTF. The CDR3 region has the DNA TGCAGTACCCCCGGGACAGGGATATATGGCTACACCTTC.

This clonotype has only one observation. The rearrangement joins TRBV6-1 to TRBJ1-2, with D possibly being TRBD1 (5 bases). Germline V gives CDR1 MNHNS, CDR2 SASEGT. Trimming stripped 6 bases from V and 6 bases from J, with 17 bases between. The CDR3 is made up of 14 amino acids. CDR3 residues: CASSPGPGTDGYTF. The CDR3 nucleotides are TGTGCCAGCAGCCCTGGACCAGGGACCGATGGCTACACCTTC.

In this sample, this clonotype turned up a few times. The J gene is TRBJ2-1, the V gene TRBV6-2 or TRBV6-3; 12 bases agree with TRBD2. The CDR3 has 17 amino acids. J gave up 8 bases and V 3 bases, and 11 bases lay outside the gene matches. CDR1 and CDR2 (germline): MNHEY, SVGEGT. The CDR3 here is CASSYLRTSGIRYEQFF. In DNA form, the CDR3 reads TGTGCCAGCAGTTATCTCCGGACTAGCGGGATACGATATGAGCAGTTCTTC.

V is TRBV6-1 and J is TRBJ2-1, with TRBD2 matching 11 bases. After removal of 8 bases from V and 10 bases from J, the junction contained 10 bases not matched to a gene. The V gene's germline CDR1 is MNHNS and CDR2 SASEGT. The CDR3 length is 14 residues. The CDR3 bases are TGTGCCAGCGGGCAACTAGCGGGAGCCCCGGAGCAGTTCTTC. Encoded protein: CASGQLAGAPEQFF.

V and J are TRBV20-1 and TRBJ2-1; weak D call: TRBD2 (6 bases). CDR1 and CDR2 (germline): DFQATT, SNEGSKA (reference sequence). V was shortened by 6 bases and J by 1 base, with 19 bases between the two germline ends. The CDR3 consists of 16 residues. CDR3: CSAPGVGRNSYNEQFF. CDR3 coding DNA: TGCAGTGCGCCGGGGGTCGGGAGAAATTCCTACAATGAGCAGTTCTTC.

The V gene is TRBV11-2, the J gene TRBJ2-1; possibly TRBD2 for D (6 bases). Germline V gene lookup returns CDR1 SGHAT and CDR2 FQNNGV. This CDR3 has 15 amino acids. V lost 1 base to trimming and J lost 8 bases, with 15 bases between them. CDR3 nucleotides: TGTGCCAGCAGCTTAGGGAGACTAGTCAGTGATGAGCAGTTCTTC. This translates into CASSLGRLVSDEQFF.

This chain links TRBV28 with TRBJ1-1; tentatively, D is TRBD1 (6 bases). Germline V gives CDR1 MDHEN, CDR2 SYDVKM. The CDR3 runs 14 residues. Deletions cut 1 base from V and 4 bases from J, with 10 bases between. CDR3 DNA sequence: TGTGCCAGCAGTTTATACAGGGAAGGCACTGAAGCTTTCTTT. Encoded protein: CASSLYREGTEAFF.

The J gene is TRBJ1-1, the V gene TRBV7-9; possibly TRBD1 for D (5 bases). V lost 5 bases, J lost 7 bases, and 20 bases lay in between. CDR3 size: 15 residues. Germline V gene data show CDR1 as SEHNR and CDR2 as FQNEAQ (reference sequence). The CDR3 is CASSRNGGTPIEAFF. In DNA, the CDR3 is TGTGCCAGCAGCCGAAATGGGGGGACCCCGATTGAAGCTTTCTTT.

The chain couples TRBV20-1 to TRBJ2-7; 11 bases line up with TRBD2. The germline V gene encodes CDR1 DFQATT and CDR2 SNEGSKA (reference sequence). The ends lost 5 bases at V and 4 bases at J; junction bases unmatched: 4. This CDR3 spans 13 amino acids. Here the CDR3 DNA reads TGCAGTGCTCTTAGCGGGGGGGCGTACGAGCAGTACTTC. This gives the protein CSALSGGAYEQYF.

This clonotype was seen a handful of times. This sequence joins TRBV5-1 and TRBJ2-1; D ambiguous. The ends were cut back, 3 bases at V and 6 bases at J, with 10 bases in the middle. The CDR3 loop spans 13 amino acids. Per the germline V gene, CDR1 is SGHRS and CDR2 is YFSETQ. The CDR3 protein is CASSSRVSNEQFF. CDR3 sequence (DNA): TGCGCCAGCAGCTCAAGGGTCAGCAATGAGCAGTTCTTC.

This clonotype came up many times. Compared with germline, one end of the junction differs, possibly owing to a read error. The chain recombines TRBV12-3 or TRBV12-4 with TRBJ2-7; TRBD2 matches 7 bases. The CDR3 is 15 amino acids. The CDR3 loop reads CASSLGLADSYEQYF. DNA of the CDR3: TGCGCCAGCAGCTTGGGTCTAGCGGACTCCTACGAGCAGTACTTC.